This TCR beta chain was recorded in a study of blood T cell repertoires in COVID-19. Study-level information: The samples span acute and convalescent COVID-19 from the United States, Italy and Spain.

This CDR3 contains 14 residues. Per germline, CDR1 MNHNS and CDR2 SASEGT. Trimming removed 4 bases from V and 5 bases from J; junction bases left unmatched: 6. The assay was immunoSEQ multiplex PCR, and TCRdb's table has in-frame clones only and misses some. The sample has 150,000 or so clones, around 83% seen once. The receptor was isolated from a man in his fifties or sixties who had recovered from COVID-19. The chain joins TRBV6-1 to TRBJ1-1; 8 bases agree with TRBD1. The sample was PBMCs or T cells enriched from blood (not recorded which). The CDR3: CASSGGQGGTEAFF. DNA of the CDR3: TGTGCCAGCAGTGGAGGACAGGGTGGGACTGAAGCTTTCTTT.